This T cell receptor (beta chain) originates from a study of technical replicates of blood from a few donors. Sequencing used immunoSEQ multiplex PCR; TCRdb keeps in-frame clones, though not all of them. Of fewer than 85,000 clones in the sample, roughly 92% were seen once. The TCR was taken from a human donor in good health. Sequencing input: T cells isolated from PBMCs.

DNA of the CDR3: TGTGCCAGAAGCTTGGGCGGGAGGTACACCGGGGAGCTGTTTTTT. Residues: CARSLGGRYTGELFF. V and J are TRBV5-3 and TRBJ2-2; 8 bases are shared with TRBD2. TRBV5-3 is an open reading frame, and its role is uncertain. Losses at the gene ends were 0 bases for V and 3 bases for J; bases not matched to a gene: 1. CDR3 size: 15 residues.